This T cell receptor (beta chain) was found in a study of T-cell memory formation after mild COVID-19. Points from the study as a whole: Contracting CD4+ clones lay largely in CM and EM, with CD8+ ones residing in EMRA. Some clones that responded were present in memory (sampled pre-infection), which suggests cross-reactive memory joined.

As for this clonotype: The target antigen is unknown.

TCRdb reprocessed the 5' RACE reads with MiXCR, giving one entry per CDR3 protein. The sample contains about 34,000 distinct CDR3 sequences, around 8% of which appear only once. V was pared by 4 bases and J by 0 bases, with 10 bases between. The CDR3 runs 16 residues. Germline CDR1 reads SGHDN; CDR2 reads FVKESK. The genes are TRBV14 and TRBJ2-6; perhaps TRBD1 as D (6 bases). Sequencing was performed on PBMCs or a T cell subset sorted from them (not recorded which). The source is a man younger than 35 who had mild COVID-19 (a few samples of this study predate the infection). Cell type and time point are not known. The CDR3 DNA sequence: TGTGCCAGCAGCCGATACAGGGCCTCTGGGGCCAACGTCCTGACTTTC. Protein sequence: CASSRYRASGANVLTF.